This entry is about one TCR beta chain. Per the study methods: The assay estimated nucleated cells by amplifying reference gene primers. Only in-frame clones appear in the TCRdb table, and some are missing; sequencing was by immunoSEQ multiplex PCR. The DNA gave D and trimming, while V, J and clone size come from that table. The top ten clones hold roughly 3.4% of a sample with about 160,000 clones, around 80% of them seen once. This sample is part of a study of blood T cell repertoires in COVID-19. Across about two dozen US areas, participants ranged in age from roughly 18 to 95 years. Clinical histories supplied by participants themselves formed the basis of cohort assignment. V was pared by 5 bases and J by 8 bases, with 21 bases between. Germline lookup yields CDR1 MDHEN and CDR2 SYDVKM. This CDR3 spans 16 amino acids.

The sequencing sample was made of PBMCs or T cells enriched from blood (not recorded which). The TCR sequence derives from a woman between 55 and 75 years old who had recovered from COVID-19. The chain couples TRBV28 to TRBJ1-4, with TRBD1 as a possible D gene (5 bases). The CDR3 spells CASSLRQSSLREKLFF. The CDR3 DNA is TGTGCCAGCAGTCTGAGACAGAGCTCGTTAAGAGAAAAACTGTTTTTT.